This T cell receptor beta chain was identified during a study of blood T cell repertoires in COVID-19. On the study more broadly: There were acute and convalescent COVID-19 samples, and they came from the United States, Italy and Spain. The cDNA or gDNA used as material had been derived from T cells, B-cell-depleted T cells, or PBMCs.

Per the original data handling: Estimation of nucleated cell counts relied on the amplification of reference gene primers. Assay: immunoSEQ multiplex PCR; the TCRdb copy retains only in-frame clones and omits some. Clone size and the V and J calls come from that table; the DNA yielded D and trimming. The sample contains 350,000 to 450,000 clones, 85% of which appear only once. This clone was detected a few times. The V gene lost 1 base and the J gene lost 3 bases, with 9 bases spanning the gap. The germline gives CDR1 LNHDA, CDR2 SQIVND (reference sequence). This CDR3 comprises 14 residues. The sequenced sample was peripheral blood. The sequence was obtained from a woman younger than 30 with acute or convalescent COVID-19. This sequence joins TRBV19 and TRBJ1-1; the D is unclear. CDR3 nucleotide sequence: TGTGCCAGTAGTATAGTTAACCTATACACTGAAGCTTTCTTT. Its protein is CASSIVNLYTEAFF.